This T cell receptor beta chain was recovered during a study of T cell changes during pregnancy in multiple sclerosis (dated by TCRdb to about 2019). For context, the study as a whole: In women with multiple sclerosis, the researchers looked at how the T cell repertoire shifted as pregnancy progressed.

The cysteine opens and the phenylalanine closes a CDR3 of 13 amino acids. Solely the CDR3 DNA is kept, with 39 bases framed from the first base. CDR1 and CDR2 are drawn from the germline V gene: MNHNS, SASEGT. Relative to germline, V is 8 bases shorter and J is 1 base shorter, with 11 bases between their ends. Preparation of the library involved the immunoSEQ multiplex PCR assay. TCRdb obtained this table from immuneACCESS and retained in-frame rearrangements with V and J assigned. These tables miss some clones; where compared with another copy, unresolved V genes account for less than half of the shortfall, and the remainder is unexplained. This sample gives over 45,000 clones in total; about nine tenths of them show up just once. Roughly 0.59% of the sample is taken by the ten largest. In regard to this clone: Its target antigen remains unknown. No qualities accompany the bases; no much larger clone lies one base away.

The specimen was CD4+ T cells from peripheral blood mononuclear cells, collected after pregnancy. This receptor was obtained from a female donor with multiple sclerosis, enrolled in a pregnancy study. The chain couples TRBV6-1 to TRBJ1-1, with no D gene named confidently. CDR3 loop: CASRYSGNTEAFF. The DNA is as follows: TGTGCCAGCCGCTACTCGGGGAACACTGAAGCTTTCTTT.